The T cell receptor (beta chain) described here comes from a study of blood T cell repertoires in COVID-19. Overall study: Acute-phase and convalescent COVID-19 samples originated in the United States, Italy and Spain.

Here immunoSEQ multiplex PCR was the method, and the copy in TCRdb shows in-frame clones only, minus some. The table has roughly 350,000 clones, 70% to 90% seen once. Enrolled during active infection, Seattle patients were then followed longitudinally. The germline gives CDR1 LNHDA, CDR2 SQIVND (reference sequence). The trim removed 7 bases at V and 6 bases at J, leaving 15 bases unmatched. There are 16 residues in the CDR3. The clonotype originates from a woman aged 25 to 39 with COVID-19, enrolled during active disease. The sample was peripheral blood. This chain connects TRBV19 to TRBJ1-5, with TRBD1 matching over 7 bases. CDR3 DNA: TGTGCCAGTATGGGGTTGACAGGGAATATTGGTCAGCCCCAGCATTTT. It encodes CASMGLTGNIGQPQHF.